This TCR beta chain was sequenced in a study of blood T cell repertoires in COVID-19. Looking at the study overall: Both acute and convalescent COVID-19 samples were obtained from the United States, Italy and Spain.

The V gene's germline CDR1 is SGHNT and CDR2 YYREEE (reference sequence). This CDR3 has 17 residues. V shed 4 bases and J shed 5 bases, with 22 bases lying between them. The method was immunoSEQ multiplex PCR; TCRdb's version includes in-frame clones alone and lacks a portion of them. The sample lists tens of thousands of clones, 80% to 90% occurring once. This sequence originates from a man in his sixties with active COVID-19. This chain connects TRBV5-4 to TRBJ2-1, with D perhaps TRBD2 (7 bases). The specimen was peripheral blood. CDR3 region: CASSLPSMSGGHNEQFF. Written as DNA, the CDR3 is TGTGCCAGCAGCCTCCCTAGTATGTCGGGGGGCCACAATGAGCAGTTCTTC.